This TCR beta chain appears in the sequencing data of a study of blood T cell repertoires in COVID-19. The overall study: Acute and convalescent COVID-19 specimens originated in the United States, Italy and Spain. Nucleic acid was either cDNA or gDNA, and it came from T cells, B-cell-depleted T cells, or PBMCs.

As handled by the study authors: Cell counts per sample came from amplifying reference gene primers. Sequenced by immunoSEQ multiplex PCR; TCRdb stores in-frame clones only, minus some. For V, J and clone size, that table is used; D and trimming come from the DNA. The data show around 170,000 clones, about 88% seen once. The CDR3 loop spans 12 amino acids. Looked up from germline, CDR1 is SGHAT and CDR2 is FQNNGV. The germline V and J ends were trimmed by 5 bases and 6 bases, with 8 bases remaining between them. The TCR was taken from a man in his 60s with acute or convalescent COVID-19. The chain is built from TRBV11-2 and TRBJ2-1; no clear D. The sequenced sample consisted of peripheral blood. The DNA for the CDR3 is TGTGCCAGCAGCCAGGTCCCCAATGAGCAGTTCTTC. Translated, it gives CASSQVPNEQFF.